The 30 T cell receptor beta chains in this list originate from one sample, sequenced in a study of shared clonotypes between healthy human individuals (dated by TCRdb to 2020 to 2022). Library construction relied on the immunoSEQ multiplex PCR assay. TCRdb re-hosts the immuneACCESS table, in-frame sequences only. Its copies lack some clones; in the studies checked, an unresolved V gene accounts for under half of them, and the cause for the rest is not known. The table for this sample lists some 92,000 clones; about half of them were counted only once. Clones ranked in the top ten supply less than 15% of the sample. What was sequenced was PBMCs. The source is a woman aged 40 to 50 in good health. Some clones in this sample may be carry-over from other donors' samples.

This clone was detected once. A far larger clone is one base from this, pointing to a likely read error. The CDR3 loop reads CASSQGLAGVWFF. CDR3 sequence (DNA): TGCGCCAGCAGCCAGGGACTAGCGGGAGTCTGGTTCTTC. This rearrangement joins TRBV4-3 to TRBJ2-1, with TRBD2 matching over 14 bases. CDR3 length: 13 residues. Germline V gene data show CDR1 as LGHNA and CDR2 as YSLEER. V lost 3 bases, J lost 15 bases, and 4 bases stayed unmatched.

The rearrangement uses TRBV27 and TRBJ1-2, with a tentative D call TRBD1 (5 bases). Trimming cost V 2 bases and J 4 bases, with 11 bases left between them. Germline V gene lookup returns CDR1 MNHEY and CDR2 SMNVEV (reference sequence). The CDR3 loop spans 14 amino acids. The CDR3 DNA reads TGTGCCAGCAGTTTAATGGCAGGGCTCTATGGCTACACCTTC. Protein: CASSLMAGLYGYTF.

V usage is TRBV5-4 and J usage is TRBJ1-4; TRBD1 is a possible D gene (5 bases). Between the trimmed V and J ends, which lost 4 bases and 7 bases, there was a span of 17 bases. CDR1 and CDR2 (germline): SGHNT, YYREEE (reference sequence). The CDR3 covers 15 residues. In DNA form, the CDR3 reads TGTGCCAGCAGCCCGGCGGGGAGGGGTGGTGAAAAACTGTTTTTT. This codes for CASSPAGRGGEKLFF. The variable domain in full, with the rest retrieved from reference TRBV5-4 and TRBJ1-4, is ETGVTQSPTHLIKTRGQQVTLRCSSQSGHNTVSWYQQALGQGPQFIFQYYREEENGRGNFPPRFSGLQFPNYSSELNVNALELDDSALYLCASSPAGRGGEKLFFGSGTQLSVL.

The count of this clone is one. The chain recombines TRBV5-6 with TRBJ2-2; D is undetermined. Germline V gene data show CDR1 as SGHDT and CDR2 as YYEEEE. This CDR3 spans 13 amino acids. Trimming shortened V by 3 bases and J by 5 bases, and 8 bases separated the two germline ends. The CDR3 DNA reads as TGTGCCAGCAGCTCCGTACCTACCGGGGAGCTGTTTTTT. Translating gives CASSSVPTGELFF.

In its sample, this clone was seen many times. CDR3 residues: CASSLRPGRGLGETQYF. The CDR3 region has the DNA TGCGCCAGCAGCTTGCGGCCTGGACGGGGATTGGGAGAGACCCAGTACTTC. The V and J genes are TRBV5-1 and TRBJ2-5; a weak D match, TRBD2 (5 bases). CDR1 is SGHRS and CDR2 is YFSETQ in the germline V gene. Trimming took off 1 base at V and 4 bases at J, with 20 bases between the two ends. The CDR3 covers 17 residues.

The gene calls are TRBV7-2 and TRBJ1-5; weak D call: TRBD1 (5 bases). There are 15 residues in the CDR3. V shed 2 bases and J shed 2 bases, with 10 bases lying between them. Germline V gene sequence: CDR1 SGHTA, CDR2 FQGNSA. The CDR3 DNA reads TGTGCCAGCAGCTTATTGGGGGGGGGCAATCAGCCCCAGCATTTT. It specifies CASSLLGGGNQPQHF. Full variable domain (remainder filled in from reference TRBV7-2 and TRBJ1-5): GAGVSQSPSNKVTEKGKDVELRCDPISGHTALYWYRQSLGQGLEFLIYFQGNSAPDKSGLPSDRFSAERTGGSVSTLTIQRTQQEDSAVYLCASSLLGGGNQPQHFGDGTRLSIL.

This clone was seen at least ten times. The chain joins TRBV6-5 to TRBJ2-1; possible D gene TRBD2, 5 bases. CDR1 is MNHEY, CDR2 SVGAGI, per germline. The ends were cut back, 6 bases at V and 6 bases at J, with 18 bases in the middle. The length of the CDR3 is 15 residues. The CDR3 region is CASSTKEDGANEQFF. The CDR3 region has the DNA TGTGCCAGCAGCACAAAGGAGGACGGAGCCAATGAGCAGTTCTTC.

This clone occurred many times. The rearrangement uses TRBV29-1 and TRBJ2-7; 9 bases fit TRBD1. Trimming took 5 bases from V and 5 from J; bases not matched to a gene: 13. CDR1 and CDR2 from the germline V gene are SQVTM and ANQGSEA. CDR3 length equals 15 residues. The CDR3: CSVTPIQGALDEQYF. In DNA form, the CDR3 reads TGCAGCGTTACGCCAATACAGGGGGCGCTTGACGAGCAGTACTTC.

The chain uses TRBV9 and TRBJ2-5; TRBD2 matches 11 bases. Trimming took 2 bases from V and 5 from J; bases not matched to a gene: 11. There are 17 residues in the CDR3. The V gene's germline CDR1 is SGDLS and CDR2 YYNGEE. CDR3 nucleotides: TGTGCCAGCAGCGTGGTTGGACTAGCGGGTACGGGGGAGACCCAGTACTTC. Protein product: CASSVVGLAGTGETQYF. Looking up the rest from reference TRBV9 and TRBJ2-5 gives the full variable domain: DSGVTQTPKHLITATGQRVTLRCSPRSGDLSVYWYQQSLDQGLQFLIQYYNGEERAKGNILERFSAQQFPDLHSELNLSSLELGDSALYFCASSVVGLAGTGETQYFGPGTRLLVL.

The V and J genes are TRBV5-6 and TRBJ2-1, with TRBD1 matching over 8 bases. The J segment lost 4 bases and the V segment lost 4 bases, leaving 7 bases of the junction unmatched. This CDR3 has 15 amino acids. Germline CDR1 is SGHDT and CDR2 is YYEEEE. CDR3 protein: CASSRRTGPYNEQFF. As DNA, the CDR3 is TGTGCCAGCAGCCGACGGACAGGGCCATACAATGAGCAGTTCTTC.

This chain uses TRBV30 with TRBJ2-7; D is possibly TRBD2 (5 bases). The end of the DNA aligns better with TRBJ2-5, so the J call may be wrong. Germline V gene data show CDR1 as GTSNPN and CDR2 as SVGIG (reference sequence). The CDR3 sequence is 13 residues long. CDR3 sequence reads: CAWSVGVSGTQYF. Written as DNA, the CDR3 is TGTGCCTGGAGTGTCGGGGTTTCCGGGACCCAGTACTTC.

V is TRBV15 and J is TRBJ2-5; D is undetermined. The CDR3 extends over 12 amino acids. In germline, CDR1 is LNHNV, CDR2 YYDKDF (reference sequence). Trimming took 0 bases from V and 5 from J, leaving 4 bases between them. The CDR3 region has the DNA TGTGCCACCAGCAGAGATAGGGAGACCCAGTACTTC. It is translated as CATSRDRETQYF. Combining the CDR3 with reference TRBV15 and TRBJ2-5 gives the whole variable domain DAMVIQNPRYQVTQFGKPVTLSCSQTLNHNVMYWYQQKSSQAPKLLFHYYDKDFNNEADTPDNFQSRRPNTSFCFLDIRSPGLGDTAMYLCATSRDRETQYFGPGTRLLVL.

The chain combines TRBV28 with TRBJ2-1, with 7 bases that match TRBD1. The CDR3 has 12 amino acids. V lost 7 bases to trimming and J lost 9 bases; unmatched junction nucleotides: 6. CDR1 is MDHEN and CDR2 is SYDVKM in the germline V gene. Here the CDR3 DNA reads TGTGCCAGCACCGACAGGGTCGGTGAGCAGTTCTTC. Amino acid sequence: CASTDRVGEQFF.

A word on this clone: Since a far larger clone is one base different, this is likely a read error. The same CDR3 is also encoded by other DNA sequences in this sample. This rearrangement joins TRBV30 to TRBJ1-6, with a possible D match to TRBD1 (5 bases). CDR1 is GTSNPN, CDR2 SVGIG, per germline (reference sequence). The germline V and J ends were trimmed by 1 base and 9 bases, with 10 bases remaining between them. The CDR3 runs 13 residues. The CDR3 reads CAWSEDRGSPLHF. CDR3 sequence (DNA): TGTGCCTGGAGTGAGGATAGGGGTTCACCCCTCCACTTT.

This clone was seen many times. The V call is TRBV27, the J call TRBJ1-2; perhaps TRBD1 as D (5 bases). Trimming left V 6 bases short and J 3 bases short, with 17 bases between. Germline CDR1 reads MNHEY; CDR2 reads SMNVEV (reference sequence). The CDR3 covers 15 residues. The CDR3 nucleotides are TGTGCCAGCAGACCAATCACCGGGGGGTACTATGGCTACACCTTC. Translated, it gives CASRPITGGYYGYTF.

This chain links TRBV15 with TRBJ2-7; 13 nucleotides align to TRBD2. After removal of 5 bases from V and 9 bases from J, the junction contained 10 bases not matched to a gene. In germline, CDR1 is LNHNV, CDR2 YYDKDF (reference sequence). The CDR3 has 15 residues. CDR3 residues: CATSLRTSGSSGQYF. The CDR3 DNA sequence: TGTGCCACCAGCCTCCGGACTAGCGGGAGTTCGGGGCAGTACTTC. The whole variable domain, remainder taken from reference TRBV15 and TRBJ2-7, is DAMVIQNPRYQVTQFGKPVTLSCSQTLNHNVMYWYQQKSSQAPKLLFHYYDKDFNNEADTPDNFQSRRPNTSFCFLDIRSPGLGDTAMYLCATSLRTSGSSGQYFGPGTRLTVT.

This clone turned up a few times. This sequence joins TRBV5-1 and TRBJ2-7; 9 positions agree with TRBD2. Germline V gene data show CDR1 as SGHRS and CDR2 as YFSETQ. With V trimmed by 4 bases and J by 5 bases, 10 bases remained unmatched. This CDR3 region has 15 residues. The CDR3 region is CASSALAGAGHEQYF. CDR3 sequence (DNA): TGCGCCAGCAGCGCCTTAGCGGGAGCTGGGCACGAGCAGTACTTC.

For the CDR3, the DNA is TGTGCCAGCAGTTTACTAGCGGGAGGGGGCGAGCAGTACTTC. As protein: CASSLLAGGGEQYF. The rearrangement uses TRBV27 and TRBJ2-5; 12 nucleotides agree with TRBD2. The J call is doubtful: the DNA matches TRBJ2-7 better. This CDR3 spans 14 amino acids. CDR1 MNHEY and CDR2 SMNVEV come from the germline V gene (reference sequence).

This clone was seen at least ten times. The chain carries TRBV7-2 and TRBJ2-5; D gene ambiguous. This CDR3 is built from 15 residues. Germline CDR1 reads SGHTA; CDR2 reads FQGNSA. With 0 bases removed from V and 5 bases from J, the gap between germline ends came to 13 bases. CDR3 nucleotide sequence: TGTGCCAGCAGCTTAGCACGATTATTGTTCGAGACCCAGTACTTC. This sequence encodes CASSLARLLFETQYF.

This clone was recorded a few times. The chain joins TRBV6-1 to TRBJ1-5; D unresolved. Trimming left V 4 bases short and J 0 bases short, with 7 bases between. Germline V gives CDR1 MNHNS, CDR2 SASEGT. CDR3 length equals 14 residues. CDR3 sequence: CASSASNSNQPQHF. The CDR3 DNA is TGTGCCAGCAGTGCCAGTAATAGCAATCAGCCCCAGCATTTT.

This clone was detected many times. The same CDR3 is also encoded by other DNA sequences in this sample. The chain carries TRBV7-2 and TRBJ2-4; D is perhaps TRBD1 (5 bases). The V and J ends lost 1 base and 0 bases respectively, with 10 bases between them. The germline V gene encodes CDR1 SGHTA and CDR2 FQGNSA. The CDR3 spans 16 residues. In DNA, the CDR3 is TGTGCCAGCAGCTTAGGGTCAGGGCTAGCCAAAAACATTCAGTACTTC. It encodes CASSLGSGLAKNIQYF.

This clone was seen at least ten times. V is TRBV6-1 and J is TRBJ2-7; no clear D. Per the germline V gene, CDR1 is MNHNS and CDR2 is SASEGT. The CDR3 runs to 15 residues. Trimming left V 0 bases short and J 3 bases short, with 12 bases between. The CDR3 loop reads CASSEAAYYIYEQYF. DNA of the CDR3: TGTGCCAGCAGTGAAGCAGCCTATTATATCTACGAGCAGTACTTC.

The CDR3 nucleotides read TGTGCCAGCAGCCAAAGGGACAGGGAGTTCCCGTACTTC. Amino acids: CASSQRDREFPYF. The chain combines TRBV14 with TRBJ2-7; 9 positions agree with TRBD1. The ends lost 2 bases at V and 12 bases at J; junction bases unmatched: 8. There are 13 residues in the CDR3. Germline CDR1 is SGHDN and CDR2 is FVKESK. Full variable domain (outside the CDR3, taken from reference TRBV14 and TRBJ2-7): EAGVTQFPSHSVIEKGQTVTLRCDPISGHDNLYWYRRVMGKEIKFLLHFVKESKQDESGMPNNRFLAERTGGTYSTLKVQPAELEDSGVYFCASSQRDREFPYFGPGTRLTVT.

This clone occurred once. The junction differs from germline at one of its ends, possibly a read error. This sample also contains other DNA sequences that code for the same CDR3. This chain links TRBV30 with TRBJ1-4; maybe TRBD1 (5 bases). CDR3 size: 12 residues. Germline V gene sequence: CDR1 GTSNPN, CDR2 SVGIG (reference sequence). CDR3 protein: CAWSVRDEKLFF. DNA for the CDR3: TGTGCCTGGAGTGTACGGGACGAAAAACTGTTCTTT.

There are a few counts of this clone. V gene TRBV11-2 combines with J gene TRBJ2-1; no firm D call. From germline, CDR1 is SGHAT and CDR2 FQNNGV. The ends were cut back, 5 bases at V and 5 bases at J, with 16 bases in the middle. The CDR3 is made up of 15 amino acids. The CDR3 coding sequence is TGTGCCAGCAGCCCTCTCAAGGGAAGGGACAATGAGCAGTTCTTC. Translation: CASSPLKGRDNEQFF.

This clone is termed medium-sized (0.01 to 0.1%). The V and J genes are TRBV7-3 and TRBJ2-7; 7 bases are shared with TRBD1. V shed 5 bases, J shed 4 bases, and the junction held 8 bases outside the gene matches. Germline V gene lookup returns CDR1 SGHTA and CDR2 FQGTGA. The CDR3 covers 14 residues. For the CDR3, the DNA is TGTGCCAGCAGCGAGACAGGGAATGATTACGAGCAGTACTTC. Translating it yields CASSETGNDYEQYF.

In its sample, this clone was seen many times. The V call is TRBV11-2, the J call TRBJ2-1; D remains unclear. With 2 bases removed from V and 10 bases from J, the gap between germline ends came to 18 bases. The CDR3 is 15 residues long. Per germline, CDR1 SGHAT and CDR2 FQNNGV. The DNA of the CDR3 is TGTGCCAGCAGCTTATTGGTAGTAGGGCGAGCGGAGCAGTTCTTC. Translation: CASSLLVVGRAEQFF. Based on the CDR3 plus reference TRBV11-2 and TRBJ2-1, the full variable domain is EAGVAQSPRYKIIEKRQSVAFWCNPISGHATLYWYQQILGQGPKLLIQFQNNGVVDDSQLPKDRFSAERLKGVDSTLKIQPAKLEDSAVYLCASSLLVVGRAEQFFGPGTRLTVL.

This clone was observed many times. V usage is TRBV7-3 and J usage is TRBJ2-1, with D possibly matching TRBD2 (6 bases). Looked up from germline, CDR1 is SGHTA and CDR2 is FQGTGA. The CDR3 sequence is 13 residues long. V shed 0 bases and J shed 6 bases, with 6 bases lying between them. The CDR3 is CASSLTGSNEQFF. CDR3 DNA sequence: TGTGCCAGCAGCTTAACCGGGAGCAATGAGCAGTTCTTC. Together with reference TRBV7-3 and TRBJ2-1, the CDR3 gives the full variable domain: GAGVSQTPSNKVTEKGKYVELRCDPISGHTALYWYRQSLGQGPEFLIYFQGTGAADDSGLPNDRFFAVRPEGSVSTLKIQRTERGDSAVYLCASSLTGSNEQFFGPGTRLTVL.

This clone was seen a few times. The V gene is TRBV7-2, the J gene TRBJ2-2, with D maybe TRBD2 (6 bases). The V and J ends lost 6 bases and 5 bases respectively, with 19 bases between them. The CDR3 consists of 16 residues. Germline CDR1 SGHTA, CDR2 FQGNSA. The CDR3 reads CASRREALAPTGELFF. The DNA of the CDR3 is TGTGCCAGCAGAAGGGAGGCGCTTGCTCCAACCGGGGAGCTGTTTTTT.

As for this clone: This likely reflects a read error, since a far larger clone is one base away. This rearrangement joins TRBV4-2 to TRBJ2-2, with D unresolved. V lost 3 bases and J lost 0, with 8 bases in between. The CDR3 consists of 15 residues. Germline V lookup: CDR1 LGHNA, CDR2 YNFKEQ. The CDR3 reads CASSHGGTNTGELFF. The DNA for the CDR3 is TGTGCCAGCAGCCACGGTGGTACGAACACCGGGGAGCTGTTTTTT.